The 25 T cell receptor beta chains given below trace back to one sample, sequenced in a study of blood T cell repertoires in COVID-19. Produced via immunoSEQ multiplex PCR; TCRdb's table is partial and in-frame only. In the table there are approximately 19,000 clones, around 90% of which are singletons. Sequencing was performed on peripheral blood. The source is a human donor in a cohort sampled during active COVID-19.

In this sample, this clone turned up once. This rearrangement joins TRBV7-2 to TRBJ2-5; possible D gene TRBD2, 7 bases. Germline V lookup: CDR1 SGHTA, CDR2 FQGNSA. CDR3 length: 14 residues. Between the trimmed V and J ends, which lost 6 bases and 5 bases, there was a span of 16 bases. CDR3 sequence reads: CASRRGSGGETQYF. The DNA for the CDR3 is TGTGCCAGCAGGCGGGGCTCGGGGGGCGAGACCCAGTACTTC.

The V call is TRBV7-6, the J call TRBJ1-4; 7 positions agree with TRBD1. The CDR3 has 15 amino acids. Germline V gene sequence: CDR1 SGHVS, CDR2 FNYEAQ. The ends lost 5 bases at V and 4 bases at J; junction bases unmatched: 7. CDR3 nucleotides: TGTGCCAGCAGCCCAACGGGGGACAGTAATGAAAAACTGTTTTTT. Its protein product is CASSPTGDSNEKLFF.

The chain couples TRBV6-2 or TRBV6-3 to TRBJ2-7; TRBD2 might be the D (6 bases). From germline, CDR1 is MNHEY and CDR2 SVGEGT. Trimming removed 4 bases at V and 6 bases at J, with 13 bases between. There are 13 residues in the CDR3. The CDR3 here is CASSLLLAAEQYF. The CDR3 region has the DNA TGTGCCAGCAGTTTGTTATTAGCGGCCGAGCAGTACTTC.

The V and J genes are TRBV5-4 and TRBJ2-7, with a tentative D call TRBD1 (6 bases). CDR1 and CDR2 (germline): SGHNT, YYREEE (reference sequence). The V and J ends lost 0 bases and 7 bases respectively, with 11 bases between them. The CDR3 runs to 13 residues. For the CDR3, the DNA is TGTGCCAGCAGCTTGGTCTGGACAGATGAGCAGTACTTC. It translates to CASSLVWTDEQYF.

This clone was observed once. The chain combines TRBV27 with TRBJ2-2, with 8 bases fitting TRBD1. Trimming at V came to 6 bases and at J to 1 base, leaving 10 bases not matched to a gene. Germline CDR1 reads MNHEY; CDR2 reads SMNVEV (reference sequence). The length of the CDR3 is 17 residues. As DNA, the CDR3 is TGTGCCAGCAGGATCAACGTCGGACAGGGGAACACCGGGGAGCTGTTTTTT. The encoded protein is CASRINVGQGNTGELFF.

The chain has TRBV3-1 (or the pseudogene TRBV3-2) and TRBJ2-3; 10 bases line up with TRBD2. V lost 4 bases and J lost 0; bases outside the gene matches: 4. This CDR3 has 16 residues. Germline values: CDR1 LGHDT, CDR2 YNNKEL (reference sequence). The DNA of the CDR3 is TGTGCCAGCAGCCGAGTGACTAGCGGGAGCACAGATACGCAGTATTTT. Amino acid sequence: CASSRVTSGSTDTQYF.

The rearrangement links TRBV7-9 to TRBJ1-2; a possible D gene is TRBD1 (5 bases). V lost 2 bases, J lost 0 bases, and 16 bases lay in between. The CDR3 consists of 17 residues. Germline CDR1 and CDR2: SEHNR and FQNEAQ (reference sequence). The CDR3 coding sequence is TGTGCCAGCAGCTTATCTCCAATGGGGGGGACTAACTATGGCTACACCTTC. Protein: CASSLSPMGGTNYGYTF.

The gene calls are TRBV27 and TRBJ2-7; 7 nucleotides match TRBD2. The J segment lost 2 bases and the V segment lost 6 bases, leaving 10 bases of the junction unmatched. The germline V gene has CDR1 MNHEY and CDR2 SMNVEV (reference sequence). The CDR3 spans 15 residues. The CDR3 reads CASRPPGLPTYEQYF. DNA of the CDR3: TGTGCCAGCAGACCCCCGGGACTACCGACCTACGAGCAGTACTTC.

The chain is built from TRBV11-3 and TRBJ2-1; 8 positions match TRBD2. The germline CDR1 and CDR2 sequences are SGHNT and YENEEA. J gave up 7 bases and V 1 base, and 9 bases lay outside the gene matches. CDR3 length: 16 residues. The CDR3: CASSLGAGGNRNEQFF. The CDR3 DNA sequence: TGTGCCAGCAGCTTAGGGGCGGGGGGAAATAGGAATGAGCAGTTCTTC.

The J gene is TRBJ2-1, the V gene TRBV9; 16 bases agree with TRBD2. The CDR3 extends over 16 amino acids. CDR1 is SGDLS and CDR2 is YYNGEE in the germline V gene. V lost 3 bases and J lost 4; bases outside the gene matches: 1. DNA for the CDR3: TGTGCCAGCAGCGCGGGACTAGCGGGAGGGTACAATGAGCAGTTCTTC. It is translated as CASSAGLAGGYNEQFF.

The chain recombines TRBV18 with TRBJ1-2, with 7 bases identical to TRBD1. Germline V gene data show CDR1 as KGHSH and CDR2 as LQKENI. V was pared by 6 bases and J by 7 bases, with 11 bases of the junction left unmatched. This CDR3 is built from 14 residues. This chain's CDR3 is CASSLGTDLPGYTF. CDR3 nucleotides: TGTGCCAGCTCGCTGGGGACAGACCTCCCTGGCTACACCTTC.

The chain combines TRBV9 with TRBJ2-1; possibly TRBD2 for D (6 bases). CDR3 length: 16 amino acids. V was cut by 4 bases and J by 5 bases, with 19 bases left in between. Germline V gives CDR1 SGDLS, CDR2 YYNGEE. The chain's CDR3 is CASSIGARAGHNEQFF. As DNA, the CDR3 is TGTGCCAGCAGCATCGGGGCCCGTGCGGGGCACAATGAGCAGTTCTTC.

The rearrangement links TRBV19 to TRBJ2-7; 12 nucleotides line up with TRBD1. Unmatched junction bases numbered 8, after V lost 5 bases and J lost 3 bases. CDR1 is LNHDA and CDR2 is SQIVND in the germline V gene (reference sequence). The CDR3 runs to 16 residues. The CDR3 sequence: CASSPRGTGGFYEQYF. For the CDR3, the DNA is TGTGCCAGTAGTCCCCGGGGGACAGGGGGCTTCTACGAGCAGTACTTC.

V usage is TRBV11-2 and J usage is TRBJ1-2; 7 bases map to TRBD1. Per germline, CDR1 SGHAT and CDR2 FQNNGV. The CDR3 extends over 15 amino acids. V gave up 1 base and J gave up 2 bases; unmatched junction bases: 4. Written as DNA, the CDR3 is TGTGCCAGCAGCTTAGGGGCAGGGGGGAACTATGGCTACACCTTC. Protein product: CASSLGAGGNYGYTF.

DNA of the CDR3: TGTGCCAGCAGCCTGGGGAGCTCTGGAAACACCATATATTTT. This encodes CASSLGSSGNTIYF. J is TRBJ1-3 and V is TRBV3-1 (or the pseudogene TRBV3-2); D is uncertain. Germline lookup yields CDR1 LGHDT and CDR2 YNNKEL (reference sequence). V was trimmed by 4 bases and J by 0 bases, leaving 7 bases between them. This CDR3 has 14 residues.

V usage is TRBV5-1 and J usage is TRBJ2-5, with 9 bases fitting TRBD2. The CDR3 sequence is 15 residues long. Per the germline V gene, CDR1 is SGHRS and CDR2 is YFSETQ. Trimming took 0 bases from V and 7 from J; bases not matched to a gene: 7. This CDR3 reads CASSLAAGGVGTQYF. For the CDR3, the DNA is TGCGCCAGCAGCTTGGCGGCGGGAGGGGTAGGGACCCAGTACTTC.

The chain links TRBV7-9 to TRBJ2-3, with D tentatively TRBD2 (6 bases). Germline loops: CDR1 SEHNR, CDR2 FQNEAQ (reference sequence). Trimming cost V 4 bases and J 10 bases, with 18 bases left between them. This CDR3 has 14 amino acids. The CDR3 reads CASSSVGGTDAQYF. The CDR3 DNA reads as TGTGCCAGCAGCTCCGTAGGCGGGACGGATGCGCAGTATTTT.

The V call is TRBV19, the J call TRBJ2-1; 12 bases align to TRBD2. The germline V gene has CDR1 LNHDA and CDR2 SQIVND (reference sequence). CDR3 length equals 15 residues. With V trimmed by 3 bases and J by 5 bases, 2 bases remained unmatched. The CDR3 nucleotides read TGTGCCAGTAGTATTGGACTAGCGGGGAACAATGAGCAGTTCTTC. It codes for CASSIGLAGNNEQFF.

The chain is built from TRBV6-6 and TRBJ2-3, with 7 bases aligning to TRBD1. CDR1 is MNHNY, CDR2 SVGAGI, per germline (reference sequence). The J segment lost 8 bases and the V segment lost 5 bases, leaving 16 bases of the junction unmatched. The CDR3 is made up of 16 amino acids. CDR3 residues: CASSTRQGKGPGTQYF. The CDR3 nucleotides are TGTGCCAGCAGTACCCGACAGGGTAAGGGTCCGGGTACGCAGTATTTT.

CDR3 protein: CASSLNMGPNEQFF. In DNA form, the CDR3 reads TGTGCCAGTAGTCTTAATATGGGCCCTAATGAGCAGTTCTTC. The J gene is TRBJ2-1, the V gene TRBV19; D is unclear. The CDR3 runs 14 residues. Germline V CDR1 and CDR2: LNHDA, SQIVND (reference sequence). Trimming left V 5 bases short and J 7 bases short, with 15 bases between.

The chain uses TRBV6-5 and TRBJ1-2, with D maybe TRBD1 (5 bases). The CDR3 totals 13 residues. From germline, CDR1 is MNHEY and CDR2 SVGAGI. Trimming stripped 2 bases from V and 8 bases from J, with 12 bases between. CDR3 nucleotide sequence: TGTGCCAGCAGTTACCAGGGTATCTTCGGCTACACCTTC. It is translated as CASSYQGIFGYTF.

The rearrangement uses TRBV5-4 and TRBJ2-1; TRBD1 matches 9 bases. The CDR3 totals 15 residues. The germline CDR1 and CDR2 sequences are SGHNT and YYREEE (reference sequence). Trimming at V came to 5 bases and at J to 7 bases, leaving 10 bases not matched to a gene. CDR3 protein: CASRPNRGLGNEQFF. The CDR3 DNA reads TGTGCCAGCAGACCTAACAGGGGGCTGGGGAATGAGCAGTTCTTC.

This clone turned up a few times. V gene TRBV7-9 combines with J gene TRBJ1-1; no clear D. Trimming took 4 bases from V and 4 from J, leaving 7 bases between them. The CDR3 extends over 12 amino acids. Germline V CDR1 and CDR2: SEHNR, FQNEAQ (reference sequence). The CDR3 spells CASSWEGTEAFF. DNA for the CDR3: TGTGCCAGCAGCTGGGAGGGCACTGAAGCTTTCTTT.

The rearrangement joins TRBV11-2 to TRBJ2-1, with D unclear. The length of the CDR3 is 17 residues. V lost 1 base to trimming and J lost 0 bases, with 13 bases between them. Per the germline V gene, CDR1 is SGHAT and CDR2 is FQNNGV. CDR3 protein: CASSLGSTRSSYNEQFF. CDR3 nucleotides: TGTGCCAGCAGCTTAGGTTCTACCCGGAGCTCCTACAATGAGCAGTTCTTC.

The chain links TRBV15 to TRBJ1-1, with TRBD1 matching over 7 bases. The CDR3 runs 14 residues. Germline trimming cut 5 bases from V and 1 base from J; bases unmatched to any gene: 4. The germline V gene has CDR1 LNHNV and CDR2 YYDKDF (reference sequence). CDR3 amino acids: CATSPTGANTEAFF. The CDR3 nucleotides read TGTGCCACCAGCCCCACAGGGGCGAACACTGAAGCTTTCTTT.